These 23 T cell receptor beta chains were sequenced from one sample in a study of T cells in Graves' hyperthyroidism and ophthalmopathy. Using RNA transcripts as the source, TCR beta CDR3 regions were amplified. An initial round of RT-PCR targeting the TCR CDR3 relied on the HTBI primer set. TCRdb re-called the multiplex PCR reads through MiXCR, storing one row per CDR3 protein. The sample records over 250,000 distinct CDR3 sequences, 20% to 25% being singletons. Sequenced sample: blood. These receptors were collected from a man aged 35 to 55 with Graves' hyperthyroidism that later progressed to Graves' ophthalmopathy.

V gene TRBV29-1 combines with J gene TRBJ1-2, with 10 bases fitting TRBD1. Looked up from germline, CDR1 is SQVTM and CDR2 is ANQGSEA. The CDR3 spans 14 residues. The V and J ends lost 0 bases and 2 bases, in that order; junction bases with no gene match: 0. The CDR3 sequence is CSVEETGGNYGYTF. CDR3 DNA: TGCAGCGTTGAAGAGACAGGGGGCAACTATGGCTACACCTTC.

The J gene is TRBJ2-7, the V gene TRBV19; D unclear. This CDR3 has 14 residues. With 3 bases removed from V and 0 bases from J, the gap between germline ends came to 9 bases. From germline, CDR1 is LNHDA and CDR2 SQIVND (reference sequence). The CDR3, as DNA: TGTGCCAGTAGTATCGCCACGAGCTCCTACGAGCAGTACTTC. This sequence encodes CASSIATSSYEQYF.

This clonotype was counted ten times or more. The chain couples TRBV5-1 to TRBJ1-1, with D unresolved. The CDR3 runs 13 residues. V was trimmed by 5 bases and J by 2 bases, leaving 10 bases between them. Germline values: CDR1 SGHRS, CDR2 YFSETQ. The CDR3, as DNA: TGCGCCAGCAGGGTGGCAGCAAACACTGAAGCTTTCTTT. Amino acid sequence: CASRVAANTEAFF.

V is TRBV4-1 and J is TRBJ2-5; D not certain. Germline CDR1 and CDR2: MGHRA and YSYEKL. Deletions cut 5 bases from V and 4 bases from J, with 14 bases between. This CDR3 region has 14 residues. CDR3 bases: TGCGCCAGCAGCTTGGTGCTAGGGCCAGAGACCCAGTACTTC. Encoded protein: CASSLVLGPETQYF.

This chain connects TRBV20-1 to TRBJ1-2; a weak D match, TRBD1 (6 bases). Trimming stripped 4 bases from V and 6 bases from J, with 6 bases between. CDR3 size: 10 residues. Germline lookup yields CDR1 DFQATT and CDR2 SNEGSKA (reference sequence). CDR3 sequence (DNA): TGCAGTGCTACAGGGGATGGCTACACCTTC. It yields the protein CSATGDGYTF.

This clonotype has a count of ten or more. This sequence joins TRBV7-3 and TRBJ1-2; no firm D call. The germline CDR1 and CDR2 sequences are SGHTA and FQGTGA. The CDR3 sequence is 15 residues long. The V end lost 4 bases, the J end lost 4 bases, and 16 bases lay between the germline ends. CDR3 DNA sequence: TGTGCCAGCAGCTACTTGGATCCGCAGATCTATGGCTACACCTTC. Translated, it gives CASSYLDPQIYGYTF. The complete variable domain, with remaining parts taken from reference TRBV7-3 and TRBJ1-2, reads GAGVSQTPSNKVTEKGKYVELRCDPISGHTALYWYRQSLGQGPEFLIYFQGTGAADDSGLPNDRFFAVRPEGSVSTLKIQRTERGDSAVYLCASSYLDPQIYGYTFGSGTRLTVV.

V usage is TRBV11-2 and J usage is TRBJ2-2; 7 nucleotides agree with TRBD1. The V gene end was trimmed by 7 bases and the J gene end by 13 bases; junction bases not matched to a gene: 6. CDR3 length equals 11 residues. Germline CDR1 reads SGHAT; CDR2 reads FQNNGV. The CDR3 loop is CASKKGGVLFF. The CDR3 nucleotides read TGTGCCAGCAAGAAAGGGGGCGTGCTGTTTTTT.

V and J are TRBV20-1 and TRBJ1-5; TRBD1 matches at 8 bases. CDR1 is DFQATT and CDR2 is SNEGSKA in the germline V gene (reference sequence). The CDR3 has 14 residues. V lost 6 bases to trimming and J lost 6 bases; unmatched junction nucleotides: 10. The CDR3 spells CSAPDRGDGQPQHF. The DNA of the CDR3 is TGCAGTGCCCCAGACAGGGGTGACGGTCAGCCCCAGCATTTT.

In its sample, this clonotype was seen many times. This chain joins TRBV6-5 and TRBJ1-2; D is unclear. V gave up 0 bases and J gave up 1 base, with 15 bases separating them. The CDR3 has 17 residues. The germline CDR1 and CDR2 sequences are MNHEY and SVGAGI. The CDR3 loop reads CASSYSIPDLVNYGYTF. The CDR3 nucleotides read TGTGCCAGCAGTTACTCGATACCCGACCTAGTTAACTATGGCTACACCTTC.

This clonotype came up many times. Germline is not matched at one junction end, which may reflect a read error. The chain recombines TRBV25-1 with TRBJ1-1; TRBD1 is a possible D gene (6 bases). The CDR3 has 14 amino acids. Per germline, CDR1 MGHDK and CDR2 SYGVNS. CDR3 protein: CASSEAPGGGASHF. Here the CDR3 DNA reads TGTGCCAGCAGTGAAGCCCCCGGCGGGGGGGCGTCTCACTTT.

Ten or more counts support this clonotype. Here the CDR3 DNA reads TGTGCCAGCAGTTATGATCCTGTCTCTGAGACCCAGTACTTC. This sequence encodes CASSYDPVSETQYF. The rearrangement uses TRBV6-5 and TRBJ2-5; D remains ambiguous. The germline gives CDR1 MNHEY, CDR2 SVGAGI. This CDR3 region has 14 residues. Trimming shortened V by 3 bases and J by 5 bases, and 13 bases separated the two germline ends.

This clonotype appeared many times. The V call is TRBV19, the J call TRBJ1-3; 7 bases match TRBD1. The germline V gene has CDR1 LNHDA and CDR2 SQIVND (reference sequence). The CDR3 sequence is 13 residues long. With 6 bases clipped from V and 2 bases from J, the junction kept 1 base outside the gene matches. The CDR3 region has the DNA TGTGCCAGTAGCCAGGGGGCTGGAAACACCATATATTTT. Translated: CASSQGAGNTIYF.

This clonotype was seen many times. The rearrangement links TRBV20-1 to TRBJ2-4; D not certain. The CDR3 is 16 residues long. The V and J ends lost 8 bases and 1 base respectively, with 21 bases between them. Germline V lookup: CDR1 DFQATT, CDR2 SNEGSKA (reference sequence). Written as DNA, the CDR3 is TGCAGTTTAGCTCGGGCTGGGGTTGGCGCCAAAAACATTCAGTACTTC. Protein: CSLARAGVGAKNIQYF.

The sample holds many counts of this clonotype. J is TRBJ1-5 and V is TRBV6-5; no definite D call. The V end lost 0 bases, the J end lost 3 bases, and 9 bases lay between the germline ends. The germline V gene encodes CDR1 MNHEY and CDR2 SVGAGI. The CDR3 runs 15 residues. CDR3 nucleotides: TGTGCCAGCAGTTACTCCCGCCAGACCAATCAGCCCCAGCATTTT. Translation: CASSYSRQTNQPQHF.

This clonotype has a count of ten or more. This sequence joins TRBV12-3 or TRBV12-4 and TRBJ1-5, with D possibly matching TRBD1 (6 bases). The ends were cut back, 7 bases at V and 7 bases at J, with 20 bases in the middle. There are 15 residues in the CDR3. The CDR3 protein is CASTRSNRVVQPQHF. Here the CDR3 DNA reads TGTGCCAGCACCAGATCGAACAGGGTAGTACAGCCCCAGCATTTT.

This clonotype has ten or more counts. The V call is TRBV5-1, the J call TRBJ2-6; 8 positions match TRBD1. This CDR3 has 17 amino acids. V lost 0 bases, J lost 4 bases, and 6 bases stayed unmatched. The germline V gene has CDR1 SGHRS and CDR2 YFSETQ. CDR3 DNA sequence: TGCGCCAGCAGCTTGGTAGGACAGGGATCCGGGGCCAACGTCCTGACTTTC. Translated: CASSLVGQGSGANVLTF. Complete variable domain (other parts from reference TRBV5-1 and TRBJ2-6): KAGVTQTPRYLIKTRGQQVTLSCSPISGHRSVSWYQQTPGQGLQFLFEYFSETQRNKGNFPGRFSGRQFSNSRSEMNVSTLELGDSALYLCASSLVGQGSGANVLTFGAGSRLTVL.

This clonotype was picked up many times. DNA for the CDR3: TGTGCCAGCACTTCAAGTCCGGGCGCCGGAAACACCATATATTTT. Translating gives CASTSSPGAGNTIYF. V usage is TRBV28 and J usage is TRBJ1-3; D unclear. V lost 7 bases to trimming and J lost 4 bases, with 17 bases between them. The CDR3 has 15 residues. Germline CDR1 and CDR2: MDHEN and SYDVKM.

The chain is built from TRBV6-1 and TRBJ2-7, with 12 bases aligning to TRBD2. This CDR3 has 19 amino acids. Germline loops: CDR1 MNHNS, CDR2 SASEGT. V was pared by 2 bases and J by 2 bases, with 13 bases of the junction left unmatched. The CDR3 DNA follows: TGTGCCAGCAGTGAATTATCGAGCGGGAGGACTAGCGGGACCTACGAGCAGTACTTC. Translating it yields CASSELSSGRTSGTYEQYF.

The V gene is TRBV7-3, the J gene TRBJ2-5, with D maybe TRBD1 (5 bases). V dropped 6 bases and J dropped 5 bases, with 16 bases sitting between them. The CDR3 loop spans 14 amino acids. Germline V CDR1 and CDR2: SGHTA, FQGTGA. In DNA, the CDR3 is TGTGCCAGCAGTTACCCCTCAGGGTGGGAGACCCAGTACTTC. It encodes CASSYPSGWETQYF.

This clonotype was picked up many times. The genes are TRBV5-1 and TRBJ2-2; 7 bases align to TRBD2. This CDR3 contains 17 residues. Trimming took 3 bases from V and 4 from J; bases not matched to a gene: 12. The germline CDR1 and CDR2 sequences are SGHRS and YFSETQ. CDR3 DNA: TGCGCCAGCAGCTCCTACAACTACGGGAGGATCACCGGGGAGCTGTTTTTT. Amino acids: CASSSYNYGRITGELFF.

This clonotype was picked up many times. The rearrangement uses TRBV19 and TRBJ1-5, with TRBD1 as a possible D gene (5 bases). The CDR3 contains 15 residues. The V and J ends lost 7 bases and 6 bases respectively, with 19 bases between them. Germline values: CDR1 LNHDA, CDR2 SQIVND (reference sequence). The CDR3 region is CASIPEAGYTQPQHF. The CDR3 DNA follows: TGTGCCAGTATCCCAGAGGCAGGGTATACTCAGCCCCAGCATTTT.

In its sample, this clonotype was seen many times. This chain links TRBV11-2 with TRBJ1-2, with D perhaps TRBD1 (6 bases). Deletions cut 5 bases from V and 8 bases from J, with 18 bases between. Germline values: CDR1 SGHAT, CDR2 FQNNGV. This CDR3 is built from 14 residues. The CDR3 sequence is CASSSLQGSGGYTF. The DNA for the CDR3 is TGTGCCAGCAGCAGCCTTCAGGGGAGCGGAGGCTACACCTTC.

This clonotype was counted many times. V and J are TRBV24-1 and TRBJ2-2; maybe TRBD2 (5 bases). The V gene's germline CDR1 is KGHDR and CDR2 SFDVKD. This CDR3 has 14 amino acids. Trimming removed 8 bases at V and 0 bases at J, with 9 bases between. CDR3 sequence reads: CATKDSPNTGELFF. The CDR3, as DNA: TGTGCCACCAAGGACTCTCCGAACACCGGGGAGCTGTTTTTT.